The 17 T cell receptor beta chains reported below all come from one sample, sequenced in a study of PD-1 blockade in classical Hodgkin lymphoma. The method was immunoSEQ multiplex PCR; TCRdb's version includes in-frame clones alone and lacks a portion of them. The table records roughly 34,000 clones, around 94% of them present only once. The time point: newly diagnosed, previously untreated cHL patient sample. Source material: peripheral blood mononuclear cells (PBMCs). Source of these receptors: a human donor with classical Hodgkin lymphoma.

In nucleotides, the CDR3 is TGTGCCTGGAGCGACGGAGGAGGGGTAGCTTTCTTT. Residues: CAWSDGGGVAFF. The rearrangement joins TRBV30 to TRBJ1-1, with D possibly being TRBD1 (5 bases). The V end was cut by 3 bases, the J end by 10 bases, with 15 bases between. The germline CDR1 and CDR2 sequences are GTSNPN and SVGIG (reference sequence). The CDR3 sequence is 12 residues long.

The chain has TRBV6-1 and TRBJ1-1; the D gene is possibly TRBD1 (6 bases). Germline CDR1 reads MNHNS; CDR2 reads SASEGT. The V and J ends lost 3 bases and 10 bases respectively, with 15 bases between them. The CDR3 runs to 13 residues. CDR3 coding DNA: TGTGCCAGCAGTGAGTTCCAGGGGAAGGGAGCTTTCTTT. As protein: CASSEFQGKGAFF.

This sequence joins TRBV5-1 and TRBJ2-3, with 14 bases aligning to TRBD2. This CDR3 has 20 residues. J gave up 0 bases and V 3 bases, and 12 bases lay outside the gene matches. The germline gives CDR1 SGHRS, CDR2 YFSETQ. CDR3 bases: TGCGCCAGCAGCTGGGAAGGACTAGCGGGAGGACCCTATAGCACAGATACGCAGTATTTT. Translated: CASSWEGLAGGPYSTDTQYF.

This sequence joins TRBV7-2 and TRBJ1-2; tentatively, D is TRBD1 (6 bases). CDR3 length equals 14 residues. V lost 3 bases, J lost 2 bases, and 10 bases lay in between. Germline V CDR1 and CDR2: SGHTA, FQGNSA. The CDR3 is CASSFGRGNYGYTF. For the CDR3, the DNA is TGTGCCAGCAGCTTCGGGAGGGGGAACTATGGCTACACCTTC.

The table lists this clone with a count of one. V gene TRBV2 combines with J gene TRBJ2-1; the D gene is possibly TRBD2 (5 bases). The CDR3 has 13 residues. Trimming removed 11 bases at V and 7 bases at J, with 18 bases between. Per germline, CDR1 SNHLY and CDR2 FYNNEI. The CDR3 region has the DNA TGTGCCGGCCGGGATGCCGGATCGAATGAGCAGTTCTTC. Its translation is CAGRDAGSNEQFF.

This clone was recorded only once. The chain uses TRBV6-1 and TRBJ1-4; maybe TRBD1 (6 bases). Germline V gives CDR1 MNHNS, CDR2 SASEGT. The ends were cut back, 3 bases at V and 2 bases at J, with 16 bases in the middle. The CDR3 has 17 residues. CDR3 DNA sequence: TGTGCCAGCAGTGACGGAATCGGAAGGGGGACTAATGAAAAACTGTTTTTT. It is translated as CASSDGIGRGTNEKLFF.

The chain has TRBV7-8 and TRBJ2-1, with D possibly being TRBD2 (6 bases). V gave up 6 bases and J gave up 4 bases, with 16 bases separating them. From germline, CDR1 is SGHVS and CDR2 FQNEAQ. This CDR3 spans 15 amino acids. CDR3 nucleotide sequence: TGTGCCAGCAGTCACTCGGAGGGGTATTACAATGAGCAGTTCTTC. The encoded protein is CASSHSEGYYNEQFF.

The chain uses TRBV7-2 and TRBJ2-1; the match to TRBD2 covers 8 bases. The junction had 8 bases not matched to a gene; V was cut back by 6 bases and J by 4 bases. The CDR3 covers 15 residues. The germline CDR1 and CDR2 sequences are SGHTA and FQGNSA. The CDR3 nucleotides are TGTGCCAGCAGACCCACTAGCGGCTTTTACAATGAGCAGTTCTTC. Amino acid sequence: CASRPTSGFYNEQFF.

The rearrangement links TRBV2 to TRBJ1-2; D is uncertain. Germline assignment: CDR1 SNHLY and CDR2 FYNNEI. This CDR3 is 14 amino acids long. V lost 9 bases and J 4 bases, leaving 18 bases between the germline ends. The CDR3 here is CASEATVWGYGYTF. For the CDR3, the DNA is TGTGCCAGTGAGGCCACCGTATGGGGCTATGGCTACACCTTC.

This chain uses TRBV7-9 with TRBJ1-4; possibly TRBD1 for D (6 bases). The CDR3 covers 14 residues. V lost 5 bases and J lost 6, with 13 bases in between. From germline, CDR1 is SEHNR and CDR2 FQNEAQ (reference sequence). The CDR3 here is CASSRNREDEKLFF. As DNA, the CDR3 is TGTGCCAGCAGCCGTAACAGGGAGGATGAAAAACTGTTTTTT.

The chain joins TRBV5-1 to TRBJ2-2, with 11 nucleotides matching TRBD1. Germline assignment: CDR1 SGHRS and CDR2 YFSETQ. V gave up 4 bases and J gave up 6 bases; unmatched junction bases: 8. The CDR3 length is 16 residues. In DNA form, the CDR3 reads TGCGCCAGCAGCCTAGGGACAGGGGGACGGGCCGGGGAGCTGTTTTTT. Translated: CASSLGTGGRAGELFF.

DNA of the CDR3: TGTGCCAGCAGCGTAGGGGGGAACGCTGGAAACACCATATATTTT. This sequence encodes CASSVGGNAGNTIYF. The chain couples TRBV9 to TRBJ1-3; D is possibly TRBD1 (5 bases). V lost 0 bases and J 2 bases, leaving 9 bases between the germline ends. The CDR3 is made up of 15 amino acids. The V gene's germline CDR1 is SGDLS and CDR2 YYNGEE.

The chain uses TRBV9 and TRBJ2-7, with TRBD2 matching 9 bases. V gave up 0 bases and J gave up 7 bases; unmatched junction bases: 14. CDR1 SGDLS and CDR2 YYNGEE come from the germline V gene. The CDR3 is 17 residues long. CDR3 amino acids: CASSVGLSLAGVHEQYF. The CDR3 bases are TGTGCCAGCAGCGTAGGCCTTAGTTTAGCGGGAGTTCATGAGCAGTACTTC.

The chain employs TRBV2 and TRBJ2-7; TRBD1 is a possible D gene (6 bases). This CDR3 is 15 amino acids long. The V gene's germline CDR1 is SNHLY and CDR2 FYNNEI. V was trimmed by 3 bases and J by 5 bases, leaving 17 bases between them. CDR3 bases: TGTGCCAGCAGTGATGGGCAGGGGCAGGCGGACGAGCAGTACTTC. Its protein is CASSDGQGQADEQYF.

This chain joins TRBV29-1 and TRBJ2-7; D might be TRBD2 (6 bases). This CDR3 is built from 11 residues. V was cut by 7 bases and J by 5 bases, with 12 bases left in between. In germline, CDR1 is SQVTM, CDR2 ANQGSEA. The CDR3 here is CSARRGNEQYF. CDR3 coding DNA: TGCAGCGCCCGGCGGGGTAACGAGCAGTACTTC.

As concerns this clone: In the same sample, other DNA sequences code for this CDR3. J is TRBJ1-1 and V is TRBV5-1, with D possibly being TRBD1 (6 bases). Looked up from germline, CDR1 is SGHRS and CDR2 is YFSETQ. The CDR3 loop spans 13 amino acids. The V and J ends lost 1 base and 3 bases respectively, with 7 bases between them. As DNA, the CDR3 is TGCGCCAGCAGCTTGAAGGGGGACACTGAAGCTTTCTTT. Translated, it gives CASSLKGDTEAFF.

The chain recombines TRBV6-1 with TRBJ2-1; 9 bases match TRBD1. CDR1 is MNHNS and CDR2 is SASEGT in the germline V gene. After removal of 8 bases from V and 7 bases from J, the junction contained 9 bases not matched to a gene. The length of the CDR3 is 14 residues. The CDR3 reads CASLLGQGWNEQFF. CDR3 nucleotides: TGTGCCAGCCTTCTGGGACAGGGATGGAATGAGCAGTTCTTC.